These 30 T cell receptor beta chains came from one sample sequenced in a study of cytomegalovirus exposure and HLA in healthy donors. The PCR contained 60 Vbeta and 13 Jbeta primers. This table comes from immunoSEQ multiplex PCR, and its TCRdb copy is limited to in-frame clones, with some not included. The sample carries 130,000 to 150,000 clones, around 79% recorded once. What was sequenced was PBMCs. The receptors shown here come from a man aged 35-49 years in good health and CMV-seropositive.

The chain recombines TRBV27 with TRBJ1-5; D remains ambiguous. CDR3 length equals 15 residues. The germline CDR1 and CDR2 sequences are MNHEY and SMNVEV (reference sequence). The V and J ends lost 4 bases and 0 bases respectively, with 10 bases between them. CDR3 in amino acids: CASSSGKGSNQPQHF. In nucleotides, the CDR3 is TGTGCCAGCAGTTCCGGGAAGGGTAGCAATCAGCCCCAGCATTTT.

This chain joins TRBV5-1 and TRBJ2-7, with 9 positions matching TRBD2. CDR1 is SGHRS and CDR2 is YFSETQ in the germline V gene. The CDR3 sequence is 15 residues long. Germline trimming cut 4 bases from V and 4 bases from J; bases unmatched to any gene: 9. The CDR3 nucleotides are TGCGCCAGCAGCAAATTAGCGGGAGCTCAGTACGAGCAGTACTTC. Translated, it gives CASSKLAGAQYEQYF.

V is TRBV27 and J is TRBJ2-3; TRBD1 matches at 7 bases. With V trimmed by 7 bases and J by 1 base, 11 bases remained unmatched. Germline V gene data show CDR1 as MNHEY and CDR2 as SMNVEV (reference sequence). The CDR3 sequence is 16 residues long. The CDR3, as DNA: TGTGCCAGCATGTTAAGCCGCACAGGGGGCACAGATACGCAGTATTTT. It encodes CASMLSRTGGTDTQYF.

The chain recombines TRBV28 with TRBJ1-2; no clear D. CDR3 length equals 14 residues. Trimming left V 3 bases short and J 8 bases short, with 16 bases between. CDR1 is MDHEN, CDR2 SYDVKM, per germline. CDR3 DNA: TGTGCCAGCAGTTTGGCCCGGTACGCCGGGGGCTACACCTTC. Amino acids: CASSLARYAGGYTF.

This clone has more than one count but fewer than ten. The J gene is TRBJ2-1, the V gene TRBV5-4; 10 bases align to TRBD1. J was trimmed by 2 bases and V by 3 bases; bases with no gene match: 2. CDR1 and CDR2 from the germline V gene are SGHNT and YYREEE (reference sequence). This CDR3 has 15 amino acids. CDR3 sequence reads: CASSSGQGAYNEQFF. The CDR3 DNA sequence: TGTGCCAGCAGCTCCGGACAGGGGGCCTACAATGAGCAGTTCTTC.

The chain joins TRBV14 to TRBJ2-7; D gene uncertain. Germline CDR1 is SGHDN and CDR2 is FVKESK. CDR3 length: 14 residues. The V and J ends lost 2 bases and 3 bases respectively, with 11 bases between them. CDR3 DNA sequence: TGTGCCAGCAGCCAACTCGGAGAAGGCTACGAGCAGTACTTC. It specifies CASSQLGEGYEQYF. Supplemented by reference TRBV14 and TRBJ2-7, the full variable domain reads EAGVTQFPSHSVIEKGQTVTLRCDPISGHDNLYWYRRVMGKEIKFLLHFVKESKQDESGMPNNRFLAERTGGTYSTLKVQPAELEDSGVYFCASSQLGEGYEQYFGPGTRLTVT.

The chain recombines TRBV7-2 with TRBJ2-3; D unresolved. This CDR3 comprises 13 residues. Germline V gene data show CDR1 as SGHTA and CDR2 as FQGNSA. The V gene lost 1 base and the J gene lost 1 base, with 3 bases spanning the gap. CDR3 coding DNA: TGTGCCAGCAGCTTAGGAGGCACAGATACGCAGTATTTT. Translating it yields CASSLGGTDTQYF.

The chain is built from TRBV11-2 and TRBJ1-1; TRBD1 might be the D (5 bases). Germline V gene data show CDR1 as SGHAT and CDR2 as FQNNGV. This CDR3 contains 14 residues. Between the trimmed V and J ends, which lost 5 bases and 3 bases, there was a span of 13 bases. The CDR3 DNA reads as TGTGCCAGCAGCCAGACGCCGGGGGACACTGAAGCTTTCTTT. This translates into CASSQTPGDTEAFF.

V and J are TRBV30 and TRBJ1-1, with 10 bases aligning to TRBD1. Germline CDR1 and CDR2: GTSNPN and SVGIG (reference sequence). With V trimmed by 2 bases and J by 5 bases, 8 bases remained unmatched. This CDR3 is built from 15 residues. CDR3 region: CAWSWGDRGWTEAFF. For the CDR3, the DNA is TGTGCCTGGAGTTGGGGGGACAGGGGTTGGACTGAAGCTTTCTTT.

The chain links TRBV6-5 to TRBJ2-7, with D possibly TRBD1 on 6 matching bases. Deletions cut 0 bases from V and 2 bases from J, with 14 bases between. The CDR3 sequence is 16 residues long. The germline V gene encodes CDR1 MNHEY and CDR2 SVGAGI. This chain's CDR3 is CASSYSKGRGTYEQYF. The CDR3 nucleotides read TGTGCCAGCAGTTACTCGAAGGGCAGGGGAACCTACGAGCAGTACTTC.

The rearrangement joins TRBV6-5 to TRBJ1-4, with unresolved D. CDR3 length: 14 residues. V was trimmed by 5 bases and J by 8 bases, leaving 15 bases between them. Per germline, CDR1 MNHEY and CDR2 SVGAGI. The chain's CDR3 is CASSQAGDREKLFF. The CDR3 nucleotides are TGTGCCAGCAGTCAGGCGGGAGATCGAGAAAAACTGTTTTTT.

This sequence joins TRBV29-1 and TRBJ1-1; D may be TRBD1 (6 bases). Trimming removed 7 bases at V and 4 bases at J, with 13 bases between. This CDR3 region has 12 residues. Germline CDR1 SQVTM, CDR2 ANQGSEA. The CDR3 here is CSGGTGPTEAFF. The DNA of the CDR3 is TGCAGCGGGGGCACAGGGCCCACTGAAGCTTTCTTT.

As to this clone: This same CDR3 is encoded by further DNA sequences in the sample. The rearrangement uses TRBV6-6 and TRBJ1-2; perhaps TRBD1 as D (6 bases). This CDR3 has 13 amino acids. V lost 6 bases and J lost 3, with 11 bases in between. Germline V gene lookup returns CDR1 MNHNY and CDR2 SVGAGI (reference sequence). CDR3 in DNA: TGTGCCAGCAGCCCGACAGGCGACTATGGCTACACCTTC. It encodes CASSPTGDYGYTF.

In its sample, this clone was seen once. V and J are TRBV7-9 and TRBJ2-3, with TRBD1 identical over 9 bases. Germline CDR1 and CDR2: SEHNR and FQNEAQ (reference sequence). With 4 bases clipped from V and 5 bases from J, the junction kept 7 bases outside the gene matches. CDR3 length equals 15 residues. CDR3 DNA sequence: TGTGCCAGCAGCTACCGGGACAGGGCGAGAGATACGCAGTATTTT. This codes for CASSYRDRARDTQYF. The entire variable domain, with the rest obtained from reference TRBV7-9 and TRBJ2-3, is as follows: DTGVSQNPRHKITKRGQNVTFRCDPISEHNRLYWYRQTLGQGPEFLTYFQNEAQLEKSRLLSDRFSAERPKGSFSTLEIQRTEQGDSAMYLCASSYRDRARDTQYFGPGTRLTVL.

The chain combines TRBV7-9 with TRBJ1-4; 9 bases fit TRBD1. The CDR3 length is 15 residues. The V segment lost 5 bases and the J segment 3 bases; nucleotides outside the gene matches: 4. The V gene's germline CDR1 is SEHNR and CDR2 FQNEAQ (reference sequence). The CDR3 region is CASSQDRGANEKLFF. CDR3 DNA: TGTGCCAGCAGCCAGGACAGGGGCGCTAATGAAAAACTGTTTTTT. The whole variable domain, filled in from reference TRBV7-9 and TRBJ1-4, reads DTGVSQNPRHKITKRGQNVTFRCDPISEHNRLYWYRQTLGQGPEFLTYFQNEAQLEKSRLLSDRFSAERPKGSFSTLEIQRTEQGDSAMYLCASSQDRGANEKLFFGSGTQLSVL.

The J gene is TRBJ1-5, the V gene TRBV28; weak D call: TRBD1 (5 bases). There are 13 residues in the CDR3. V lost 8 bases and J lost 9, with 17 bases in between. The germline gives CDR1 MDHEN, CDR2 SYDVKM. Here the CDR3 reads CASGGLSWGPQHF. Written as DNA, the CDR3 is TGTGCCAGCGGGGGACTTTCCTGGGGGCCCCAGCATTTT.

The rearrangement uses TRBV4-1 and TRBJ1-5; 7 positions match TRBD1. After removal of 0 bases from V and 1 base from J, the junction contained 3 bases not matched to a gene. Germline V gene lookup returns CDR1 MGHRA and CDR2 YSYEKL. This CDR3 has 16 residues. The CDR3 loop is CASSQDEGASNQPQHF. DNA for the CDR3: TGCGCCAGCAGCCAAGATGAGGGGGCAAGCAATCAGCCCCAGCATTTT.

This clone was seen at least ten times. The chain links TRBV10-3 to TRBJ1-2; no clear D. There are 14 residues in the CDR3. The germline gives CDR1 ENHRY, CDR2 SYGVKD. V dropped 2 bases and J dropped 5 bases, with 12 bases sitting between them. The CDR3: CAISEPRQPYGYTF. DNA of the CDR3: TGTGCCATCAGTGAGCCAAGACAACCGTATGGCTACACCTTC.

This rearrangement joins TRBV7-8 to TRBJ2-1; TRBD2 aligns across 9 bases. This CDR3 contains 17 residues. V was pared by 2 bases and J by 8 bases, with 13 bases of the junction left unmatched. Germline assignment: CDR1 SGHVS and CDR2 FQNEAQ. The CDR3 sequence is CASSLFGAAGGIDEQFF. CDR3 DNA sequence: TGTGCCAGCAGCTTATTTGGAGCGGCGGGAGGGATCGATGAGCAGTTCTTC.

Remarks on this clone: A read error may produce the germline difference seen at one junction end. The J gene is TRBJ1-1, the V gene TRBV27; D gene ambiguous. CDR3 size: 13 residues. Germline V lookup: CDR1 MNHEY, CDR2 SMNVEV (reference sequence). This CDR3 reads CASSFSPNSEAFF. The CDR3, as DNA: TGTGCCAGCAGTTTCAGTCCGAACAGTGAAGCTTTCTTT.

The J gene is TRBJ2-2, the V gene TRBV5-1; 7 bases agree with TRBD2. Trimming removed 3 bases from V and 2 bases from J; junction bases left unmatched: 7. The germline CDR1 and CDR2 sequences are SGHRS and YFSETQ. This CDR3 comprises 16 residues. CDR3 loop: CASSSGREINTGELFF. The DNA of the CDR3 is TGCGCCAGCAGCTCGGGGAGGGAGATCAACACCGGGGAGCTGTTTTTT.

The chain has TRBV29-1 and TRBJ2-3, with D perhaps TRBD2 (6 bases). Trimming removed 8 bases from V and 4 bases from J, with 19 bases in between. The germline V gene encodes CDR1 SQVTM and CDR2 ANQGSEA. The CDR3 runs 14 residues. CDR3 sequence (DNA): TGCAGCACCCGAGGTGCTAGCGCGGCAGATACGCAGTATTTT. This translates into CSTRGASAADTQYF.

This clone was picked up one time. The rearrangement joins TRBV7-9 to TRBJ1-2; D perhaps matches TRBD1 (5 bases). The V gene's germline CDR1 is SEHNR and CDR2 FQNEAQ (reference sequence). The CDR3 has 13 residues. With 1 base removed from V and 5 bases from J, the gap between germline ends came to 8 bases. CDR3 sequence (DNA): TGTGCCAGCAGCTTAGGACAGTCTTATGGCTACACCTTC. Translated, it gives CASSLGQSYGYTF.

CDR3 nucleotide sequence: TGTGCCAGCAGCTTAGATGTCCTAGCCAAAAACATTCAGTACTTC. This encodes CASSLDVLAKNIQYF. The genes are TRBV7-9 and TRBJ2-4, with D unresolved. The CDR3 length is 15 residues. CDR1 SEHNR and CDR2 FQNEAQ come from the germline V gene (reference sequence). V was clipped by 1 base and J by 0 bases, with 7 bases between them.

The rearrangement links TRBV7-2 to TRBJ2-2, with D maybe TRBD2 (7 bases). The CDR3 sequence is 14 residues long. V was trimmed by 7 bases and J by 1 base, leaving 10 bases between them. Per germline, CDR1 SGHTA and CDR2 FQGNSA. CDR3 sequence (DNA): TGTGCCAGCACCGGGGGGCGGAACACCGGGGAGCTGTTTTTT. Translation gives CASTGGRNTGELFF.

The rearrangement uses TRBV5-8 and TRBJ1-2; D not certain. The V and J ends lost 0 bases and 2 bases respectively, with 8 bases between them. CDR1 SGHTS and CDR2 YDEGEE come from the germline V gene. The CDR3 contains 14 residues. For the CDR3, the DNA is TGTGCCAGCAGCTTGGGAACAGTCAACTATGGCTACACCTTC. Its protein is CASSLGTVNYGYTF.

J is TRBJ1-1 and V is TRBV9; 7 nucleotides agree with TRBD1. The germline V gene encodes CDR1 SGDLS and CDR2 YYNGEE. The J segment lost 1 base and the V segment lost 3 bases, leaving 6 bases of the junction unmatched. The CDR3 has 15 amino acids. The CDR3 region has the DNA TGTGCCAGCAGCGCTCGACAGGGAGGGAACACTGAAGCTTTCTTT. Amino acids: CASSARQGGNTEAFF. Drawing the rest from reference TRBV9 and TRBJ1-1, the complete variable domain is DSGVTQTPKHLITATGQRVTLRCSPRSGDLSVYWYQQSLDQGLQFLIQYYNGEERAKGNILERFSAQQFPDLHSELNLSSLELGDSALYFCASSARQGGNTEAFFGQGTRLTVV.

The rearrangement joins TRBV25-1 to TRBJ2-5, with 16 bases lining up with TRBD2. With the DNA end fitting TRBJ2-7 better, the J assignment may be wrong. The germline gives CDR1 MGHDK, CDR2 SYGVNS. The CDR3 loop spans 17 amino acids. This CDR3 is CASSEQTGLAGGLEQYF. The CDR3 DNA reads TGTGCCAGCAGTGAACAAACGGGACTAGCGGGAGGGCTCGAGCAGTACTTC.

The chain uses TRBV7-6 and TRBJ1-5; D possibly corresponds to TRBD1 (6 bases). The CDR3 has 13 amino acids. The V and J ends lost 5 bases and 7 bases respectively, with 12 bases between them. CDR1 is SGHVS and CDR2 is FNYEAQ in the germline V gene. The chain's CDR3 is CASSEDRGQPQHF. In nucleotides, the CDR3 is TGTGCCAGCAGCGAGGACAGAGGCCAGCCCCAGCATTTT.

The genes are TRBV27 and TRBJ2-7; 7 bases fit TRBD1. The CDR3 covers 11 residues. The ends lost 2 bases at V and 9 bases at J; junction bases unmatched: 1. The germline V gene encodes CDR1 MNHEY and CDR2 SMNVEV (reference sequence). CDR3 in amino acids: CASSLRDRQYF. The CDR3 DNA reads TGTGCCAGCAGTTTAAGGGACAGGCAGTACTTC.